Below, one T cell receptor (beta chain) is given with its context. This CDR3 is 14 amino acids long. In germline, CDR1 is MNHEY, CDR2 SVGAGI. Trimming cost V 9 bases and J 5 bases; bases outside gene matches: 6. This sample was included in a study of blood T cell repertoires in COVID-19. The method was immunoSEQ multiplex PCR; TCRdb's version includes in-frame clones alone and lacks a portion of them. The table includes approximately 270,000 clones, around 90% detected once. Sequenced: PBMCs or T cells enriched from blood (not recorded which). V usage is TRBV6-5 and J usage is TRBJ2-4; 11 bases are a match to TRBD1. The receptor comes from a woman in her thirties with acute COVID-19. The CDR3 spells CASVRTGGQNIQYF. The CDR3 nucleotides are TGTGCCAGTGTACGGACAGGGGGCCAAAACATTCAGTACTTC.